Sequencing of this T cell receptor beta chain was carried out in a study of cytomegalovirus exposure and HLA in healthy donors. Researchers ran the PCR with 60 Vbeta and 13 Jbeta primers. Repertoires were generated with immunoSEQ multiplex PCR, while TCRdb's copy carries only in-frame clones and drops some. Here the sample spans fewer than 150,000 clones, around 68% being singletons. Looked up from germline, CDR1 is SGHRS and CDR2 is YFSETQ. The length of the CDR3 is 17 residues. V was pared by 1 base and J by 1 base, with 7 bases of the junction left unmatched. This TCR was sampled from a woman aged 40 to 50 in good health and CMV-seropositive. The sequenced sample was PBMCs. This sequence joins TRBV5-1 and TRBJ1-4; 7 nucleotides match TRBD1. The chain's CDR3 is CASSLRQGSGTNEKLFF. CDR3 in DNA: TGCGCCAGCAGCTTGCGACAGGGTAGCGGAACTAATGAAAAACTGTTTTTT.